A single sample is the source of the 8 T cell receptor beta chains below, sequenced in a study of quantifying T cell responses using KT2 cells. Study at large: cDNA was made from DNase-treated RNA using alpha and beta constant primers.

A single-stranded UMI oligo with SP2 sequence was ligated to cDNA 3' ends. The first PCR ran approximately 4 cycles with an equimolar RC1.1 and RC1.2 beta primer mix. TCRdb ran MiXCR on the UMI-ligation and nested PCR reads and lists one entry per CDR3 protein. Among under 35,000 distinct CDR3 sequences listed, 10% were seen once. Material: PBMCs spiked with cells of the T cell clone KT2. The receptors shown here come from a human donor.

The chain uses TRBV7-2 and TRBJ2-3, with no clear D. This CDR3 is built from 15 residues. Trimming shortened V by 4 bases and J by 6 bases, and 17 bases separated the two germline ends. Germline lookup yields CDR1 SGHTA and CDR2 FQGNSA. CDR3 residues: CASSYVTDLGDTQYF. The CDR3 DNA is TGTGCCAGCAGCTATGTAACAGATCTCGGGGATACGCAGTATTTT.

The J gene is TRBJ2-3, the V gene TRBV2; 9 nucleotides line up with TRBD2. CDR3 length equals 14 residues. Per the germline V gene, CDR1 is SNHLY and CDR2 is FYNNEI. Unmatched junction bases numbered 5, after V lost 8 bases and J lost 2 bases. The CDR3 sequence is CASGGRADTDTQYF. The DNA of the CDR3 is TGTGCCAGCGGCGGGAGGGCCGACACAGATACGCAGTATTTT.

This chain uses TRBV6-5 with TRBJ2-1; TRBD2 agrees at 10 bases. Germline CDR1 is MNHEY and CDR2 is SVGAGI. CDR3 length: 14 amino acids. Germline trimming cut 4 bases from V and 13 bases from J; bases unmatched to any gene: 10. The CDR3 loop is CASSSTLAGAGQFF. The CDR3 DNA follows: TGTGCCAGCAGTTCCACGCTAGCGGGAGCAGGACAGTTCTTC.

V and J are TRBV2 and TRBJ1-2; tentative D call: TRBD1 (5 bases). The CDR3 is 13 residues long. Germline assignment: CDR1 SNHLY and CDR2 FYNNEI. V lost 4 bases to trimming and J lost 1 base, with 7 bases between them. CDR3 region: CASSGGSNYGYTF. The CDR3 nucleotides are TGTGCCAGCAGTGGGGGGAGTAACTATGGCTACACCTTC.

This clonotype was recorded at least ten times. The chain employs TRBV6-5 and TRBJ1-2, with D hard to call. Trimming took off 2 bases at V and 6 bases at J, with 13 bases between the two ends. Germline CDR1 is MNHEY and CDR2 is SVGAGI. This CDR3 is 14 amino acids long. The CDR3 region has the DNA TGTGCCAGCAGTTACGGGTTGGGAACTAATGGCTACACCTTC. Translated, it gives CASSYGLGTNGYTF.

The genes are TRBV24-1 and TRBJ1-5; no clear D gene. This CDR3 has 12 residues. The V end was cut by 3 bases, the J end by 3 bases, with 2 bases between. Germline CDR1 KGHDR, CDR2 SFDVKD. CDR3 amino acids: CATSDLNQPQHF. DNA of the CDR3: TGTGCCACCAGTGATCTCAATCAGCCCCAGCATTTT.

A few counts support this clonotype. The chain couples TRBV3-1 to TRBJ2-1; 7 bases line up with TRBD2. J was trimmed by 3 bases and V by 1 base; bases with no gene match: 3. CDR1 and CDR2 (germline): LGHDT, YNNKEL (reference sequence). CDR3 length: 15 amino acids. CDR3 residues: CASSQGGGGYNEQFF. CDR3 DNA: TGTGCCAGCAGCCAAGGGGGCGGGGGCTACAATGAGCAGTTCTTC.

The J gene is TRBJ1-2, the V gene TRBV29-1; tentatively, D is TRBD1 (5 bases). V was clipped by 4 bases and J by 2 bases, with 8 bases between them. The CDR3 spans 12 residues. In germline, CDR1 is SQVTM, CDR2 ANQGSEA. CDR3 loop: CSVGSGNYGYTF. The CDR3 nucleotides read TGCAGCGTTGGGTCAGGGAACTATGGCTACACCTTC. The whole variable domain, remainder taken from reference TRBV29-1 and TRBJ1-2, is SAVISQKPSRDICQRGTSLTIQCQVDSQVTMMFWYRQQPGQSLTLIATANQGSEATYESGFVIDKFPISRPNLTFSTLTVSNMSPEDSSIYLCSVGSGNYGYTFGSGTRLTVV.